This T cell receptor (beta chain) was sequenced for a study of Graves' ophthalmopathy and Graves' hyperthyroidism. This CDR3 has 16 residues. Germline V gene sequence: CDR1 SGHTA, CDR2 FQGNSA. Unmatched junction bases numbered 7, after V lost 2 bases and J lost 1 base. This clonotype has a handful of counts. Scientists amplified the TCR beta CDR3 regions from RNA transcripts. Second-round multiplex PCR came after a first-round RT-PCR that employed HTBI primers. TCRdb passed the multiplex PCR reads through MiXCR, listing each CDR3 protein once. This table has a few hundred thousand distinct CDR3 sequences, about 16% appearing once.

The genes are TRBV7-2 and TRBJ2-5; TRBD2 agrees at 7 bases. The sequence was collected from a woman aged 18-35 years with stable Graves' hyperthyroidism. The sample comprised peripheral blood. CDR3 coding DNA: TGTGCCAGCAGCTTAAGTGGGGGGGGGTCCCAAGAGACCCAGTACTTC. This encodes CASSLSGGGSQETQYF.